This TCR beta chain was sequenced in a study of blood T cell repertoires in COVID-19. Background on the study: COVID-19 samples, acute and convalescent, were from the United States, Italy and Spain. PBMCs, B-cell-depleted T cells, or T cells were the source of the cDNA or gDNA that made up the material.

Original data processing: Amplifying reference gene primers gave estimates of nucleated cell counts. Generated by immunoSEQ multiplex PCR, the TCRdb table keeps only in-frame clones and is missing some. V, J and clone size derive from that table, while D and trimming were established from the DNA sequence. The sample has fewer than 400,000 clones; over 70% are singletons. V lost 3 bases, J lost 2 bases, and 11 bases lay in between. This CDR3 contains 14 residues. From germline, CDR1 is PRHDT and CDR2 FYEKMQ (reference sequence). The material sequenced was peripheral blood. The TCR comes from a man between 25 and 39 years old with active or convalescent COVID-19. The V and J genes are TRBV13 and TRBJ2-7; D might be TRBD1 (6 bases). The CDR3 DNA sequence: TGTGCCAGCAGCTTGACGGACAGCCCCTACGAGCAGTACTTC. Its protein product is CASSLTDSPYEQYF. The full variable domain, with the rest looked up from reference TRBV13 and TRBJ2-7, is AAGVIQSPRHLIKEKRETATLKCYPIPRHDTVYWYQQGPGQDPQFLISFYEKMQSDKGSIPDRFSAQQFSDYHSELNMSSLELGDSALYFCASSLTDSPYEQYFGPGTRLTVT.